The present T cell receptor beta chain was sequenced within a study of cytomegalovirus exposure and HLA in healthy donors. Study-wide results and limits: CMV serostatus was the sole immune exposure information available. Specific recognition of CMV antigens was confirmed in vitro for a few chains (all CMV-associated).

The CDR3 covers 16 residues. Per germline, CDR1 SGHNT and CDR2 YYREEE (reference sequence). The germline V and J ends were trimmed by 0 bases and 4 bases, with 16 bases remaining between them. Worth noting for this clone: Its antigen is undetermined.

Primers: 60 Vbeta forward and 13 Jbeta reverse. Some clones are missing from TCRdb's copy, which holds only in-frame ones; the method was immunoSEQ multiplex PCR. The sample shows under 110,000 clones, 65% to 80% of them seen only once. The rearrangement joins TRBV5-4 to TRBJ1-2; D possibly corresponds to TRBD1 (6 bases). This TCR was sampled from a male donor in good health and CMV-seropositive. Sequences were obtained from PBMCs. In DNA form, the CDR3 reads TGTGCCAGCAGCTTGGACCGGGGCAGGGGTGGCTATGGCTACACCTTC. Translated, it gives CASSLDRGRGGYGYTF.